The subject of this entry is one TCR beta chain. The data are from a study of CD8 T cells in Susac syndrome. RNA in amounts of roughly 0.45 to 1 ug was reverse transcribed with random hexamers. TCRdb redid the calling of the immunoSEQ multiplex PCR reads with MiXCR, one entry per CDR3 protein. The table includes hundreds of thousands of distinct CDR3 sequences, approximately 95% detected once. The CDR3 runs 13 residues. The germline CDR1 and CDR2 sequences are LGHDT and YNNKEL (reference sequence). The germline V and J ends were trimmed by 2 bases and 6 bases, with 9 bases remaining between them. The rearrangement links TRBV3-1 to TRBJ2-3; D is undetermined. Sequencing input: CD4+ T cells from PBMCs. The receptor was isolated from a human donor with multiple sclerosis. CDR3 in amino acids: CASSQWGLDTQYF. The CDR3 nucleotides read TGTGCCAGCAGCCAATGGGGTTTGGATACGCAGTATTTT.